The rows below give T cell receptor beta chains drawn from one sample of a study of T cell responses to AZD1222 COVID-19 vaccine. Repertoires were generated with immunoSEQ multiplex PCR, while TCRdb's copy carries only in-frame clones and drops some. This table has over 60,000 clones, around 87% appearing once. Sequencing used peripheral blood, obtained on day 0 of AZD1222 vaccination. The receptors were sampled from an adult in good health. The CDR3 runs from the conserved cysteine through the conserved F or W. D genes are given only for firm matches. For some rows the clone size is stated as once, few or many, or as a class when expanded; others skip it.

d_gene	v_gene	j_gene	abundance	CDR3aa	CDR3nt
TRBD1	TRBV12-5	TRBJ1-1	once	CASGLPQLGQGNTEAFF	TGTGCTAGTGGTTTGCCACAGTTGGGACAGGGGAACACTGAAGCTTTCTTT
NA	TRBV7-8	TRBJ2-3	NA	CASRPGVPSTDTQYF	TGTGCCAGCAGGCCGGGGGTTCCTAGCACAGATACGCAGTATTTT
NA	TRBV29-1	TRBJ1-5	NA	CSVQGYSNQPQHF	TGCAGCGTCCAGGGCTATAGCAATCAGCCCCAGCATTTT
NA	TRBV11-2	TRBJ2-3	NA	CASSLVGGADTQYF	TGTGCCAGCAGCTTAGTAGGCGGGGCAGATACGCAGTATTTT
NA	TRBV7-9	TRBJ1-2	NA	CASSSWGPGRANYGYTF	TGTGCCAGCAGCTCATGGGGCCCAGGCAGGGCTAACTATGGCTACACCTTC
NA	TRBV28	TRBJ2-6	NA	CASKGGSSGANVLTF	TGTGCCAGCAAGGGCGGGTCATCTGGGGCCAACGTCCTGACTTTC
NA	TRBV7-9	TRBJ2-5	NA	CASSPRGPETQYF	TGTGCCAGCAGTCCGAGGGGACCAGAGACCCAGTACTTC
NA	TRBV10-2	TRBJ2-2	NA	CASSDGTDRGTGELFF	TGCGCCAGCAGTGATGGGACTGATCGCGGCACCGGGGAGCTGTTTTTT
NA	TRBV7-8	TRBJ1-1	few	CASSLVGVGDTEAFF	TGTGCCAGCAGCTTAGTGGGAGTGGGAGATACTGAAGCTTTCTTT
NA	TRBV28	TRBJ1-4	NA	CASTEGTPLEKLFF	TGTGCCAGCACCGAGGGGACCCCCCTCGAAAAACTGTTTTTT
NA	TRBV9	TRBJ2-2	NA	CASSVGSSNTGELFF	TGTGCCAGCAGCGTCGGCAGCTCGAACACCGGGGAGCTGTTTTTT
NA	TRBV19	TRBJ1-4	NA	CASRLPGRTEKLFF	TGTGCCAGTAGGTTACCGGGACGCACTGAAAAACTGTTTTTT
TRBD1	TRBV27	TRBJ1-5	NA	CASSPSSRGLNQPQHF	TGTGCCAGCAGCCCAAGTTCGAGGGGGCTAAATCAGCCCCAGCATTTT
NA	TRBV5-4	TRBJ1-2	once	CASSFGTAQSLYGYTF	TGTGCCAGCAGCTTTGGGACCGCTCAGTCCCTCTATGGCTACACCTTC
NA	TRBV15	TRBJ1-1	NA	CATRRTTNWPTEAFF	TGTGCCACCAGAAGAACCACAAACTGGCCCACTGAAGCTTTCTTT
NA	TRBV5-4	TRBJ1-6	NA	CASNTDGSYNSPLHF	TGTGCCAGTAATACTGACGGATCCTATAATTCACCCCTCCACTTT
NA	TRBV29-1	TRBJ1-2	NA	CSVVTDSYGYTF	TGCAGCGTCGTGACGGACAGCTATGGCTACACCTTC
TRBD1	TRBV5-5	TRBJ1-2	few	CASSLGDRVYYGYTF	TGTGCCAGCAGCTTGGGGGACAGGGTCTACTATGGCTACACCTTC
NA	TRBV6-2/TRBV6-3	TRBJ2-2	NA	CASSYSTWGPGELFF	TGTGCCAGCAGTTACTCGACGTGGGGGCCCGGGGAGCTGTTTTTT
NA	TRBV5-1	TRBJ2-1	once	CASSVDNYNEQFF	TGCGCCAGCAGCGTTGACAACTACAATGAGCAGTTCTTC
TRBD1	TRBV24-1	TRBJ1-2	NA	CATSTRTGGGYTF	TGTGCCACCAGTACCAGAACAGGGGGTGGCTACACCTTC
TRBD1	TRBV18	TRBJ1-2	NA	CASSDRGRNGYTF	TGTGCCAGCTCCGACAGGGGCCGGAATGGCTACACCTTC
TRBD1	TRBV18	TRBJ2-7	NA	CASSPQGDEQYF	TGTGCCAGCTCACCCCAGGGGGATGAGCAGTACTTC
NA	TRBV6-1	TRBJ1-1	NA	CASSEGWGRNTEAFF	TGTGCCAGCAGTGAAGGGTGGGGCAGGAACACTGAAGCTTTCTTT
TRBD1	TRBV25-1	TRBJ2-1	once	CASSARDRFRDNEQFF	TGTGCCAGCAGTGCCCGGGACAGGTTTAGGGACAATGAGCAGTTCTTC
TRBD1	TRBV5-1	TRBJ1-5	NA	CASSFGDRDRGSQHF	TGCGCCAGCAGCTTCGGTGACCGGGACAGGGGATCCCAGCATTTT
TRBD1	TRBV10-1	TRBJ1-1	NA	CASRVTGRTMNTEAFF	TGCGCCAGCAGGGTGACAGGGAGGACCATGAACACTGAAGCTTTCTTT